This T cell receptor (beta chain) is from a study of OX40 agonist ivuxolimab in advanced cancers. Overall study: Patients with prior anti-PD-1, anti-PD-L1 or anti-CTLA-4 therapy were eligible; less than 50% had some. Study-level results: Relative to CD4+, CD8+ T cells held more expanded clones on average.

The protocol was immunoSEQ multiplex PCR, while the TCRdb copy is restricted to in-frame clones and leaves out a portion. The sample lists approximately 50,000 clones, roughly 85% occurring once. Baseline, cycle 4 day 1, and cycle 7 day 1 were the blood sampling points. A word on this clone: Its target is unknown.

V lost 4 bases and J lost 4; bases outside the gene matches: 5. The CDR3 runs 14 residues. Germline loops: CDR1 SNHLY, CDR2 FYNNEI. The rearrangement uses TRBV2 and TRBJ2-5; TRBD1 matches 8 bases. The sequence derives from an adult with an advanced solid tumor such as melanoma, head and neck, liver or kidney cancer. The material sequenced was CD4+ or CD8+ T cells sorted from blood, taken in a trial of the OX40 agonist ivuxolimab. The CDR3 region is CASSAQGAGETQYF. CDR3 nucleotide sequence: TGTGCCAGCAGTGCCCAGGGGGCAGGAGAGACCCAGTACTTC. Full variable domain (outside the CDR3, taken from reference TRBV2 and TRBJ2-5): EPEVTQTPSHQVTQMGQEVILRCVPISNHLYFYWYRQILGQKVEFLVSFYNNEISEKSEIFDDQFSVERPDGSNFTLKIRSTKLEDSAMYFCASSAQGAGETQYFGPGTRLLVL.